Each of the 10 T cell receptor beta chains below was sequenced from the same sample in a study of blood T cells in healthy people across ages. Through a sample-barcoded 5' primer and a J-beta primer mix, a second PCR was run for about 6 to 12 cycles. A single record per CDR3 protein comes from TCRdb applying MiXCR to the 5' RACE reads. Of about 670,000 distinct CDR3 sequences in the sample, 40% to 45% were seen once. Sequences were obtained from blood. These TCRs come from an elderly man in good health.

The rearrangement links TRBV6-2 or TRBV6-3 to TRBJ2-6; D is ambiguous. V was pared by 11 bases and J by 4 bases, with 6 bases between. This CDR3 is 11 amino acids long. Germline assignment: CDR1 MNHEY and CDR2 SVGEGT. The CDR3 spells CAARGANVLTF. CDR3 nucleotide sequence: TGTGCCGCTAGGGGGGCCAACGTCCTGACTTTC.

CDR3 loop: CASSQPAEEQYF. In nucleotides, the CDR3 is TGTGCCAGCAGCCAACCTGCCGAGGAGCAGTACTTC. The V gene is TRBV3-1, the J gene TRBJ2-4, with no clear D. V gave up 2 bases and J gave up 13 bases, with 12 bases separating them. CDR3 length equals 12 residues. Per germline, CDR1 LGHDT and CDR2 YNNKEL (reference sequence). The whole variable domain, remainder taken from reference TRBV3-1 and TRBJ2-4, is DTAVSQTPKYLVTQMGNDKSIKCEQNLGHDTMYWYKQDSKKFLKIMFSYNNKELIINETVPNRFSPKSPDKAHLNLHINSLELGDSAVYFCASSQPAEEQYFGAGTRLSVL.

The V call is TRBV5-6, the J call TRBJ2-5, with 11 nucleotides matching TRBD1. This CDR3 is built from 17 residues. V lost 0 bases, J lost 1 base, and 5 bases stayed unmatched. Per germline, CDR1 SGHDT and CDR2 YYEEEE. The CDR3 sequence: CASSLDTGTGGQETQYF. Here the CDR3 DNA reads TGTGCCAGCAGCTTGGACACTGGGACAGGGGGCCAAGAGACCCAGTACTTC.

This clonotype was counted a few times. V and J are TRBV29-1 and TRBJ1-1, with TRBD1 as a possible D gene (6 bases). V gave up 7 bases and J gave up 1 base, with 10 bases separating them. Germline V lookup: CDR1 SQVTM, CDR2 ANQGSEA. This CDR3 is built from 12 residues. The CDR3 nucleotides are TGCAGCGGGCAGGGGTCGAACACTGAAGCTTTCTTT. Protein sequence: CSGQGSNTEAFF.

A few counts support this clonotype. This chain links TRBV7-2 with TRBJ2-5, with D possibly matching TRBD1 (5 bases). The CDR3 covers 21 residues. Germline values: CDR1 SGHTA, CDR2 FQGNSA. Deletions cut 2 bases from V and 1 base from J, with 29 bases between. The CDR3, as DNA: TGTGCCAGCAGCTTAATTTCGCGGCAGGGTATCATGTTAAGTGGCCAAGAGACCCAGTACTTC. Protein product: CASSLISRQGIMLSGQETQYF.

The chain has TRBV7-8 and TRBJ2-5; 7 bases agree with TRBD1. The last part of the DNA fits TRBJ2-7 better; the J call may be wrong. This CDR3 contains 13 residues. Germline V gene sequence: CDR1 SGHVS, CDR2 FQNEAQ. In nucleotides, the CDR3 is TGTGCCAGCAGCGTAAAACAGGGGATCGAGCAGTACTTC. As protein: CASSVKQGIEQYF.

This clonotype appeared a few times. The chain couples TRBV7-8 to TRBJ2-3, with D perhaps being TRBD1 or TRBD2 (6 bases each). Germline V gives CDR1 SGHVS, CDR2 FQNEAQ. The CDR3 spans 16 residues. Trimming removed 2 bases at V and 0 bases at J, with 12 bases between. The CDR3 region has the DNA TGTGCCAGCAGCTTAATCGGGGGCCTTAGCACAGATACGCAGTATTTT. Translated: CASSLIGGLSTDTQYF.

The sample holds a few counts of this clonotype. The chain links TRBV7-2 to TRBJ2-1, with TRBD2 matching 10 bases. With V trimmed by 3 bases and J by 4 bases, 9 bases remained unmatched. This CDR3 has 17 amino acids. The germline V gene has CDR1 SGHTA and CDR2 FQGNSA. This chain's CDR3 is CASSFVSGTSAYNEQFF. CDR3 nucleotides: TGTGCCAGCAGCTTCGTTTCCGGGACTAGCGCGTACAATGAGCAGTTCTTC.

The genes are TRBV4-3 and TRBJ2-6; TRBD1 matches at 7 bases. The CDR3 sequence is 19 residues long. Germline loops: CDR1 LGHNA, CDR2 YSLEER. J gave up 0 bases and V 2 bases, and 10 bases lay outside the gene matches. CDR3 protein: CASSQNRSGQTSGANVLTF. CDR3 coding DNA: TGCGCCAGCAGCCAAAATCGATCGGGACAGACCTCTGGGGCCAACGTCCTGACTTTC.

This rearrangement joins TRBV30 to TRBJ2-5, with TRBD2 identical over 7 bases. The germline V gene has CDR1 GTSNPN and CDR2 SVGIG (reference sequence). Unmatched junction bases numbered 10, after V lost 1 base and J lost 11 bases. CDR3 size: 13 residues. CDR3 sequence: CAWSGAGVQEQYF. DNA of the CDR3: TGTGCCTGGAGTGGTGCGGGAGTGCAAGAGCAGTACTTC.